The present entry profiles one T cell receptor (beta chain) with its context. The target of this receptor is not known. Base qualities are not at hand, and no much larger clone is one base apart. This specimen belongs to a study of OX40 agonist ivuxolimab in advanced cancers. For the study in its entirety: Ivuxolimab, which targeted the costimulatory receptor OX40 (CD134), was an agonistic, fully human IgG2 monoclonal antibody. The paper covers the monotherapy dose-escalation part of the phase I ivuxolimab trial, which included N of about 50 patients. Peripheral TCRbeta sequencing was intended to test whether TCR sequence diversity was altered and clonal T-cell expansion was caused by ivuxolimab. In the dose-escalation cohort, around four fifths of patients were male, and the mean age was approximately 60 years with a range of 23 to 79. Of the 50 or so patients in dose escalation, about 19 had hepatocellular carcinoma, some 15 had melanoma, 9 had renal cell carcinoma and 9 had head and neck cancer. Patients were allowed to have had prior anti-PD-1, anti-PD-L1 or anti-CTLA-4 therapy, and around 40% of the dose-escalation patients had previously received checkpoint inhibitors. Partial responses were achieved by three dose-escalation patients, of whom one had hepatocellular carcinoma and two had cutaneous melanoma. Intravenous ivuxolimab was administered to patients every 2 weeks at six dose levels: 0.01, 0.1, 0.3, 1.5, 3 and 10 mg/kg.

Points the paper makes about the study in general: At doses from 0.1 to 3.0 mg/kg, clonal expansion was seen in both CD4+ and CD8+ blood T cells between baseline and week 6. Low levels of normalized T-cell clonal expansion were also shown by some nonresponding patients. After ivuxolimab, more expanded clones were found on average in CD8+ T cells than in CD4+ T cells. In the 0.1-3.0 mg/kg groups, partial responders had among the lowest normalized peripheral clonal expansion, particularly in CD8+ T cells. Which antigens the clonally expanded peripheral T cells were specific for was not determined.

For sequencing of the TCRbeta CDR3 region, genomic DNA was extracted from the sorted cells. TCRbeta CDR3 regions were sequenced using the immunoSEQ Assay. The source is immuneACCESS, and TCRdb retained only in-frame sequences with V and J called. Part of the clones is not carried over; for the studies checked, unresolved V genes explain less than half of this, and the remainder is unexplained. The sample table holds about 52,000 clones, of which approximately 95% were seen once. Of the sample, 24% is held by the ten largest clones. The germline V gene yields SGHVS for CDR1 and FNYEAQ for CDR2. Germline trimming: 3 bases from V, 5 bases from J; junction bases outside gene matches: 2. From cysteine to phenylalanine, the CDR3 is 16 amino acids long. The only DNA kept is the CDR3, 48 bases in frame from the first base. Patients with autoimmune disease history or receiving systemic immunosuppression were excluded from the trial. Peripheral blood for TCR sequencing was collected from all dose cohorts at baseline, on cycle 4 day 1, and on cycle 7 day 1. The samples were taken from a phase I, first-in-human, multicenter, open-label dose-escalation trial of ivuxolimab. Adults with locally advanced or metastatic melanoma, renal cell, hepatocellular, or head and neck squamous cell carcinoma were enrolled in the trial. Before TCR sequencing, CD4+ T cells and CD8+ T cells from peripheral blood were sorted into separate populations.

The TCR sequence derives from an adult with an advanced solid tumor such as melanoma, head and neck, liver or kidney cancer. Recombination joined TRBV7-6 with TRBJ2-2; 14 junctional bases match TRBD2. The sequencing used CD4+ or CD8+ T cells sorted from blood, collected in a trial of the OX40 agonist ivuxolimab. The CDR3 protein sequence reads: CASSLGLAGVTGELFF. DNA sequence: TGTGCCAGCAGCTTGGGACTAGCGGGAGTAACCGGGGAGCTGTTTTTT. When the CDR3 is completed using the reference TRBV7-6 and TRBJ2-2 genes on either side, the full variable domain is GAGVSQSPRYKVTKRGQDVALRCDPISGHVSLYWYRQALGQGPEFLTYFNYEAQQDKSGLPNDRFSAERPEGSISTLTIQRTEQRDSAMYRCASSLGLAGVTGELFFGEGSRLTVL.